This record looks at one T cell receptor beta chain sequence and its context. CDR3-region Arm-PCR and iRepertoire HTBI primers produced the TCR beta libraries. Each CDR3 protein is one row after TCRdb ran MiXCR on the multiplex PCR reads. The sample consists of approximately 390,000 distinct CDR3 sequences, 15% to 20% of them appearing once. The data belong to a study of regulatory T cells in long-lasting Graves disease. Time point noted: newly diagnosed GD, antithyroid drugs for less than 3 months. Researchers made the TCR library from RNA that was extracted from PBMCs. V lost 5 bases and J 1 base, leaving 14 bases between the germline ends. The CDR3 extends over 15 amino acids. In germline, CDR1 is MNHEY, CDR2 SVGEGT. The sample was also linked to a second study, of T cells in Graves' hyperthyroidism and ophthalmopathy. From that report: RT-PCR in the first round (using the HTBI primer set) targeted the TCR CDR3. The model forecast ophthalmopathy, anticipating it by a median roughly 6 months before onset.

The chain links TRBV6-2 or TRBV6-3 to TRBJ1-1; D is possibly TRBD1 (6 bases). The source material was peripheral blood mononuclear cells (PBMCs), sampled at new diagnosis, from a patient treated with antithyroid drugs. This receptor was obtained from a woman younger than 30 with Graves disease. The CDR3 DNA follows: TGTGCCAGCAGTGCTCAGGGGAAATCGAACACTGAAGCTTTCTTT. As protein: CASSAQGKSNTEAFF.